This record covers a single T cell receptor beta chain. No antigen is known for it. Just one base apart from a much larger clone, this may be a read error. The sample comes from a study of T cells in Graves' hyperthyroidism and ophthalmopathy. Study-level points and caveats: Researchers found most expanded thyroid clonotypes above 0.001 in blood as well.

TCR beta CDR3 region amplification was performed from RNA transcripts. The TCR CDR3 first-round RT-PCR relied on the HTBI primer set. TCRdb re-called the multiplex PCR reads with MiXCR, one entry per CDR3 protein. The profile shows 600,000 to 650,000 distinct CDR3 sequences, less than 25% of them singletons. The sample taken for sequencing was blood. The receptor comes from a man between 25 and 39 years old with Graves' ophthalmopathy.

DNA for the CDR3: TGTACCAGCAGTTTAGAGGCAGGGGGAAGGACTGAAGCTTTCTTT. Translated: CTSSLEAGGRTEAFF. The chain recombines TRBV12-3 or TRBV12-4 with TRBJ1-1; 7 nucleotides match TRBD1. The CDR3 runs to 15 residues.